These T cell receptor beta chains were read from a single sample in a study of blood T cell repertoires in COVID-19. Generated by immunoSEQ multiplex PCR, the TCRdb table keeps only in-frame clones and is missing some. The sample shows some 80,000 clones, roughly 80% of them seen only once. Sequencing input: peripheral blood. The receptors shown here come from a woman between 65 and 79 years old with acute or convalescent COVID-19. Each CDR3 is given with its conserved first and last residue. A D gene is named only where the DNA matches it firmly.

D	V	J	CDR3
TRBD2	TRBV5-1	TRBJ2-2	CASSPGTSGSPGELFF
TRBD1	TRBV3-1/TRBV3-2	TRBJ1-2	CASSQRGQDRGDGYTF
NA	TRBV30	TRBJ1-5	CAPIIQVLGSLDQPQHF
NA	TRBV7-9	TRBJ1-2	CASSLSSGDGYTF
NA	TRBV21-1	TRBJ2-4	CASSKAKFSGKAAIAKNIQYF
NA	TRBV29-1	TRBJ1-5	CSVQEGTGNQPQHF
NA	TRBV2	TRBJ1-1	CASSLEDTGGGNTEAFF
NA	TRBV2	TRBJ2-1	CASSATRGSYNEQFF
NA	TRBV6-5	TRBJ1-1	CASSFRWRQVNTEAFF
NA	TRBV7-2	TRBJ1-1	CASSPQGNTEAFF
NA	TRBV6-4	TRBJ2-2	CASSGRNTGELFF
TRBD1	TRBV7-8	TRBJ2-5	CASSSGQGETQYF
NA	TRBV7-3	TRBJ2-3	CASSPRGSDTQYF
TRBD1	TRBV10-3	TRBJ1-3	CAITPGQNSGNTIYF
NA	TRBV27	TRBJ2-3	CASSIWAFTDTQYF
TRBD1	TRBV15	TRBJ2-3	CATSRDRQGGTDTQYF
NA	TRBV6-1	TRBJ2-1	CASSGNAGGALLNEQFF
NA	TRBV6-5	TRBJ2-5	CASQPWASQETQYF
NA	TRBV6-5	TRBJ1-6	CASSYSSRGNSPLHF
NA	TRBV12-3/TRBV12-4	TRBJ1-1	CASSPSTYTEAFF
TRBD2	TRBV5-4	TRBJ2-1	CASSEAGTRSYNEQFF
NA	TRBV6-5	TRBJ2-1	CASSYTGWDEQFF
NA	TRBV21-1	TRBJ1-2	CASSKAKHRTYGYTF
TRBD1	TRBV24-1	TRBJ2-5	CATSKQGPWETQYF
TRBD2	TRBV2	TRBJ2-7	CASTGLAGVYEQYF
NA	TRBV30	TRBJ2-1	CAWSRAGGDEQFF
TRBD1	TRBV4-1	TRBJ1-6	CASSQPGQGISPLHF
TRBD1	TRBV5-1	TRBJ1-1	CASSSPPGQAAMNTEAFF
TRBD1	TRBV5-1	TRBJ2-2	CASSPGQGTGELFF
NA	TRBV9	TRBJ2-7	CASSVGQGNYEQYF
NA	TRBV5-1	TRBJ2-2	CASTIGSLRGTGELFF
NA	TRBV19	TRBJ2-2	CASRPQGGSGELFF
NA	TRBV11-2	TRBJ2-3	CASSSPLASPDTQYF
NA	TRBV9	TRBJ2-2	CASSVRSGELFF
TRBD1	TRBV24-1	TRBJ2-2	CATSDTGQGNTGELFF
NA	TRBV7-9	TRBJ2-7	CASSLAGPSYEQYF
TRBD2	TRBV7-8	TRBJ2-1	CASSLEPAGTSGSLEQFF
TRBD1	TRBV9	TRBJ2-3	CASSSRDRGSADTQYF
TRBD2	TRBV4-2	TRBJ2-1	CASSQGSSGSLLHEQFF
NA	TRBV5-1	TRBJ2-3	CASSLDGRVGTDTQYF
NA	TRBV6-5	TRBJ2-3	CASSLTRMSGDTQYF
NA	TRBV24-1	TRBJ2-2	CATSDPYTDANTGELFF
NA	TRBV5-6	TRBJ2-2	CASRTGPTGELFF
NA	TRBV12-5	TRBJ1-1	CASGFSGDGGMDMNTEAFF
NA	TRBV6-5	TRBJ2-7	CASTKEQGREQYF
TRBD2	TRBV6-1	TRBJ2-1	CASSEQRPLAGGNEQFF
NA	TRBV10-2	TRBJ1-2	CASSEAAKAYGYTF
TRBD1	TRBV6-6	TRBJ2-3	CASKWQGDTDTQYF
NA	TRBV7-9	TRBJ1-2	CASSLGYAGYTF
NA	TRBV5-1	TRBJ2-5	CASSFVSLSGETQYF
TRBD1	TRBV7-8	TRBJ1-2	CASSLGQGNYGYTF
TRBD1	TRBV2	TRBJ2-7	CASSEAPTGVSSYEQYF
NA	TRBV7-3	TRBJ2-3	CASSLGSRYRGLGDTQYF
TRBD1	TRBV24-1	TRBJ1-4	CATSDPGQGGSEKLFF
NA	TRBV24-1	TRBJ1-4	CATSGESGKLFF